This TCR beta chain was sequenced in a study of T cells in localized non-small cell lung cancer. Overall study results and limits: Overall survival was longer when the density of T cells in the blood was higher.

This clone was detected once. Its antigen is unidentified. Data came from immunoSEQ multiplex PCR; TCRdb stores just in-frame clones and leaves some out. This table has 20,000 to 25,000 clones, about 86% appearing once. Germline-derived CDR1 and CDR2 are SGHDN and FVKESK. The germline V and J ends were trimmed by 1 base and 0 bases, with 8 bases remaining between them. The CDR3 has 15 amino acids. Specimen: peripheral blood, collected before any cancer treatment. The V and J genes are TRBV14 and TRBJ2-3; no firm D call. The source is a female donor aged 60 or older with stage I lung adenocarcinoma. The CDR3 is CASSQVGLSTDTQYF. The CDR3 bases are TGTGCCAGCAGCCAAGTAGGGCTAAGCACAGATACGCAGTATTTT.